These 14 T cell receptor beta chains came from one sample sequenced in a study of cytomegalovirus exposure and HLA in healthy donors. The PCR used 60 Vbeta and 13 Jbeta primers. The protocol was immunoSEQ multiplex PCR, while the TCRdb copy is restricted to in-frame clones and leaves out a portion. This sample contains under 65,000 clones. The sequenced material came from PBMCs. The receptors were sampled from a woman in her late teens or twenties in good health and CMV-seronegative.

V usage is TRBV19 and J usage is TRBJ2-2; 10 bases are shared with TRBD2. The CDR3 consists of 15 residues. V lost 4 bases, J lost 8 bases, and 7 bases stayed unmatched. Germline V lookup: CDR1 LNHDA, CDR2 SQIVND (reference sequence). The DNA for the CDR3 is TGTGCCAGTAGTAACAGCGGGAGGGCCCCGGGGGAGCTGTTTTTT. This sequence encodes CASSNSGRAPGELFF.

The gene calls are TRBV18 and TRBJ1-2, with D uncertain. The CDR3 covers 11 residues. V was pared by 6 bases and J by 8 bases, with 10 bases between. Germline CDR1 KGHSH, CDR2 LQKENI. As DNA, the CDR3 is TGTGCCAGCTCGTCCGGGTTAGGCTACACCTTC. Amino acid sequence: CASSSGLGYTF.

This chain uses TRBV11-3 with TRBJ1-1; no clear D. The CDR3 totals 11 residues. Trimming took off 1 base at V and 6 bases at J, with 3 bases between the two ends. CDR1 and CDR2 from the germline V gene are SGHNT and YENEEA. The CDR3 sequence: CASSLAAEAFF. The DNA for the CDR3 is TGTGCCAGCAGCTTAGCCGCTGAAGCTTTCTTT.

The CDR3 region is CASSVGTSGQGQFF. Here the CDR3 DNA reads TGTGCCAGCAGCGTAGGAACTAGCGGCCAAGGGCAGTTCTTC. J is TRBJ2-1 and V is TRBV9; TRBD2 matches 8 bases. The germline gives CDR1 SGDLS, CDR2 YYNGEE. The CDR3 runs to 14 residues. V shed 0 bases, J shed 12 bases, and the junction held 8 bases outside the gene matches.

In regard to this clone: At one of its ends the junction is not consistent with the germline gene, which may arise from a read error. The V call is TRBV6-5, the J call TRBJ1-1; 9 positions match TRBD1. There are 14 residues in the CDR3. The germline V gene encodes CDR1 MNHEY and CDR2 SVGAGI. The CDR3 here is CASSYGQGNTEDFF. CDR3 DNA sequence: TGTGCCAGCAGTTATGGACAGGGGAACACTGAAGATTTCTTT.

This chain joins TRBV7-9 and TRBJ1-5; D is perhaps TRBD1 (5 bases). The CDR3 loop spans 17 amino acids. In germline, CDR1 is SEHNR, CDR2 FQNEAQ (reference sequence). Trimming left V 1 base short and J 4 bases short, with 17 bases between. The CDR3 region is CASSLETRLGGNQPQHF. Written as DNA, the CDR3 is TGTGCCAGCAGCTTAGAAACCAGGTTGGGGGGAAATCAGCCCCAGCATTTT.

CDR3 nucleotide sequence: TGTGCCAGCAGTACCCGACAGGCGAACACTGAAGCTTTCTTT. It translates to CASSTRQANTEAFF. The V gene is TRBV27, the J gene TRBJ1-1; D may be TRBD1 (6 bases). The V gene lost 5 bases and the J gene lost 1 base, with 11 bases spanning the gap. This CDR3 is 14 amino acids long. Germline V lookup: CDR1 MNHEY, CDR2 SMNVEV (reference sequence).

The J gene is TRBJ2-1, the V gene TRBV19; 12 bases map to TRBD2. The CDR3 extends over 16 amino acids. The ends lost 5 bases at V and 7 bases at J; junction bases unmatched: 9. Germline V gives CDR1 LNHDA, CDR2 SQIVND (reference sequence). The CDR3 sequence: CASSRSLLAGGNEQFF. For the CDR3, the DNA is TGTGCCAGTAGTCGAAGTCTACTAGCGGGGGGTAATGAGCAGTTCTTC.

The CDR3 DNA follows: TGTGCCAGCAGTGTCCCGGGACAGTTATATGGCTACACCTTC. Translation gives CASSVPGQLYGYTF. This chain links TRBV25-1 with TRBJ1-2; TRBD1 agrees at 7 bases. CDR1 MGHDK and CDR2 SYGVNS come from the germline V gene. The junction had 7 bases not matched to a gene; V was cut back by 4 bases and J by 5 bases. There are 14 residues in the CDR3.

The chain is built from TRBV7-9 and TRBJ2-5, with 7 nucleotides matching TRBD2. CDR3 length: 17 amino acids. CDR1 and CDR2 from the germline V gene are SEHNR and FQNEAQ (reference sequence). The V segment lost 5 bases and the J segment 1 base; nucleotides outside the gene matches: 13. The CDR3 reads CASSPVGRETLQETQYF. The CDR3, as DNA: TGTGCCAGCAGCCCGGTGGGGCGGGAGACCCTCCAAGAGACCCAGTACTTC.

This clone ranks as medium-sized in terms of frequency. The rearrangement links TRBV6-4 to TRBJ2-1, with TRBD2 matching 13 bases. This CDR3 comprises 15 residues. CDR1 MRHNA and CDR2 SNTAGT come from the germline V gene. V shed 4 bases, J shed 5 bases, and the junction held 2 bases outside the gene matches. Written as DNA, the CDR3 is TGTGCCAGCAGTGGGACTAGCGGGAGCGACAATGAGCAGTTCTTC. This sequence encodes CASSGTSGSDNEQFF.

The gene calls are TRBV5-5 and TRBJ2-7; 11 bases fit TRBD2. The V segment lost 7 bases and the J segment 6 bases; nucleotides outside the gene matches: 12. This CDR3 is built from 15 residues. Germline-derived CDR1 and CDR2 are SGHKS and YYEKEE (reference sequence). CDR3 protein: CASRRLAGRNSEQYF. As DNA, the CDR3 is TGTGCCAGCCGTAGACTAGCGGGGCGCAATTCCGAGCAGTACTTC.

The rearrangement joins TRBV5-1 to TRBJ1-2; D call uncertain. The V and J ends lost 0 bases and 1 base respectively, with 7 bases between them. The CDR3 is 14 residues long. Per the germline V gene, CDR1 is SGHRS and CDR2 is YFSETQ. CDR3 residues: CASSLDQINYGYTF. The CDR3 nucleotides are TGCGCCAGCAGCTTGGATCAGATTAACTATGGCTACACCTTC.

The CDR3 nucleotides are TGTGCCAGCAGCTTATTCGGGACAGAATACGAGCAGTACTTC. It is translated as CASSLFGTEYEQYF. The genes are TRBV7-9 and TRBJ2-7; 7 bases are a match to TRBD1. Germline V gene sequence: CDR1 SEHNR, CDR2 FQNEAQ (reference sequence). There are 14 residues in the CDR3. After removal of 2 bases from V and 4 bases from J, the junction contained 5 bases not matched to a gene.